Presented here are 19 T cell receptor beta chains from one specimen sequenced in a study of control samples from healthy donors and cancer patients. Profiling relied on immunoSEQ multiplex PCR, and the TCRdb table lists in-frame clones only, not all of them. Of 150,000 to 200,000 clones listed, approximately 94% are singletons. The sample was blood. These receptors were collected from a woman aged 35 to 49 in good health.

This clone was found once. The CDR3 region has the DNA TGTGCCAGCAGCTTAGATACAGGGTGGGCTGGCTACACCTTC. This translates into CASSLDTGWAGYTF. The chain combines TRBV7-9 with TRBJ1-2; D possibly corresponds to TRBD1 (6 bases). Trimming stripped 1 base from V and 7 bases from J, with 13 bases between. CDR1 and CDR2 from the germline V gene are SEHNR and FQNEAQ (reference sequence). This CDR3 comprises 14 residues. Combining the CDR3 with reference TRBV7-9 and TRBJ1-2 gives the whole variable domain DTGVSQNPRHKITKRGQNVTFRCDPISEHNRLYWYRQTLGQGPEFLTYFQNEAQLEKSRLLSDRFSAERPKGSFSTLEIQRTEQGDSAMYLCASSLDTGWAGYTFGSGTRLTVV.

The chain recombines TRBV2 with TRBJ2-2; maybe TRBD2 (5 bases). This CDR3 has 13 residues. CDR1 and CDR2 from the germline V gene are SNHLY and FYNNEI. Trimming took 7 bases from V and 6 from J, leaving 12 bases between them. The CDR3, as DNA: TGTGCCAGCACGAGGGAGTCCTCCGGGGAGCTGTTTTTT. Its protein is CASTRESSGELFF.

This sequence joins TRBV10-2 and TRBJ1-5; the D is unclear. The CDR3 runs to 15 residues. Per germline, CDR1 WSHSY and CDR2 SAAADI. The germline V and J ends were trimmed by 3 bases and 0 bases, with 9 bases remaining between them. CDR3 sequence: CASSDGSHSNQPQHF. DNA for the CDR3: TGCGCCAGCAGTGATGGCAGCCATAGCAATCAGCCCCAGCATTTT.

This clone was detected a few times. The chain combines TRBV7-9 with TRBJ2-7; D may match TRBD1 or TRBD2 (5 bases each). CDR3 length: 14 residues. V lost 5 bases to trimming and J lost 5 bases, with 16 bases between them. Germline V gene data show CDR1 as SEHNR and CDR2 as FQNEAQ (reference sequence). The DNA for the CDR3 is TGTGCCAGCAGCCGGCCCGGGGCGCCGGACGAGCAGTACTTC. Its translation: CASSRPGAPDEQYF.

J is TRBJ1-5 and V is TRBV7-9; D is perhaps TRBD1 (5 bases). Germline CDR1 is SEHNR and CDR2 is FQNEAQ (reference sequence). V lost 1 base and J 0 bases, leaving 13 bases between the germline ends. The CDR3 has 17 residues. The CDR3 DNA is TGTGCCAGCAGCTTAGTCGGGGACTCGGATAGCAATCAGCCCCAGCATTTT. This codes for CASSLVGDSDSNQPQHF.

In DNA form, the CDR3 reads TGTGCCTGGAGCCCCAACGGTCCCTATGGCTACACCTTC. It codes for CAWSPNGPYGYTF. The rearrangement uses TRBV30 and TRBJ1-2, with D unclear. Germline assignment: CDR1 GTSNPN and CDR2 SVGIG (reference sequence). The V gene lost 3 bases and the J gene lost 4 bases, with 12 bases spanning the gap. The CDR3 spans 13 residues.

The V and J genes are TRBV10-3 and TRBJ1-2; 8 bases map to TRBD1. With 3 bases clipped from V and 0 bases from J, the junction kept 3 bases outside the gene matches. The germline CDR1 and CDR2 sequences are ENHRY and SYGVKD. This CDR3 is 15 amino acids long. CDR3 residues: CAISESGGPNYGYTF. CDR3 in DNA: TGTGCCATCAGTGAATCAGGGGGCCCTAACTATGGCTACACCTTC.

The gene calls are TRBV11-1 and TRBJ1-1; D uncertain. The CDR3 runs to 14 residues. Trimming left V 2 bases short and J 1 base short, with 8 bases between. From germline, CDR1 is SGHAT and CDR2 FQDESV (reference sequence). The DNA of the CDR3 is TGTGCCAGCAGCTTAAGGTCAGGGAACACTGAAGCTTTCTTT. It specifies CASSLRSGNTEAFF.

The rearrangement uses TRBV4-3 and TRBJ1-1; 8 bases match TRBD1. The CDR3 covers 13 residues. Germline trimming cut 6 bases from V and 3 bases from J; bases unmatched to any gene: 3. The V gene's germline CDR1 is LGHNA and CDR2 YSLEER. CDR3 sequence reads: CASRLDRDTEAFF. The CDR3 nucleotides are TGCGCCAGCAGACTGGACAGGGACACTGAAGCTTTCTTT.

V usage is TRBV7-3 and J usage is TRBJ2-3; tentatively, D is TRBD2 (6 bases). The CDR3 contains 15 residues. Trimming shortened V by 2 bases and J by 2 bases, and 11 bases separated the two germline ends. CDR1 and CDR2 (germline): SGHTA, FQGTGA. The CDR3 nucleotides are TGTGCCAGCAGCTTAGGGGAGGCGGCCACAGATACGCAGTATTTT. This encodes CASSLGEAATDTQYF.

The chain links TRBV12-3 or TRBV12-4 to TRBJ1-2; D remains unclear. The CDR3 length is 13 residues. Trimming took off 4 bases at V and 5 bases at J, with 11 bases between the two ends. In nucleotides, the CDR3 is TGTGCCAGCAGTTCCGGGTCGGGGTATGGCTACACCTTC. It encodes CASSSGSGYGYTF.

The chain carries TRBV19 and TRBJ2-7, with D unresolved. Trimming stripped 5 bases from V and 2 bases from J, with 4 bases between. Germline CDR1 LNHDA, CDR2 SQIVND (reference sequence). This CDR3 region has 11 residues. The CDR3 DNA follows: TGTGCCAGTAGTGCCGCCTACGAGCAGTACTTC. This sequence encodes CASSAAYEQYF.

V is TRBV4-2 and J is TRBJ1-1, with D hard to call. CDR1 is LGHNA and CDR2 is YNFKEQ in the germline V gene. The CDR3 has 18 amino acids. V lost 0 bases and J 1 base, leaving 18 bases between the germline ends. The CDR3 bases are TGTGCCAGCAGCCAAGATCGTCCGGGAACGGGAAGGAACACTGAAGCTTTCTTT. Amino acid sequence: CASSQDRPGTGRNTEAFF.

The chain links TRBV30 to TRBJ2-7; 7 bases are a match to TRBD1. Unmatched junction bases numbered 6, after V lost 4 bases and J lost 3 bases. The CDR3 contains 13 residues. Germline CDR1 is GTSNPN and CDR2 is SVGIG (reference sequence). In DNA, the CDR3 is TGTGCCTGGATCCGGGACAGCTTCTACGAGCAGTACTTC. It is translated as CAWIRDSFYEQYF.

This sequence joins TRBV12-3 or TRBV12-4 and TRBJ2-2; D is undetermined. CDR3 length: 13 amino acids. Trimming removed 3 bases at V and 6 bases at J, with 8 bases between. CDR3 nucleotide sequence: TGTGCCAGCAGTTTCGCGAGCCCCGGGGAGCTGTTTTTT. This gives the protein CASSFASPGELFF.

This clone has just one count. The chain couples TRBV19 to TRBJ1-5; perhaps TRBD1 as D (6 bases). V was trimmed by 9 bases and J by 0 bases, leaving 12 bases between them. This CDR3 region has 14 residues. Germline V gene data show CDR1 as LNHDA and CDR2 as SQIVND (reference sequence). CDR3 amino acids: CASHRGLSNQPQHF. CDR3 sequence (DNA): TGTGCCAGCCATCGGGGGCTTAGCAATCAGCCCCAGCATTTT.

In its sample, this clone was seen once. The chain has TRBV6-5 and TRBJ1-5, with D possibly TRBD1 on 5 matching bases. V lost 4 bases and J 4 bases, leaving 8 bases between the germline ends. CDR3 size: 13 residues. CDR1 is MNHEY and CDR2 is SVGAGI in the germline V gene. CDR3 sequence (DNA): TGTGCCAGCAGTTTGGACACTAATCAGCCCCAGCATTTT. Its translation: CASSLDTNQPQHF.

CDR3 DNA: TGTGCCAGCAGCTTGGCCGGGCCACCGCCCCAGCATTTT. Its translation: CASSLAGPPPQHF. The V and J genes are TRBV11-2 and TRBJ1-5; D not resolved. This CDR3 contains 13 residues. V was pared by 3 bases and J by 9 bases, with 12 bases between. Germline V lookup: CDR1 SGHAT, CDR2 FQNNGV.

The J gene is TRBJ2-7, the V gene TRBV30; TRBD2 agrees at 13 bases. From germline, CDR1 is GTSNPN and CDR2 SVGIG (reference sequence). Unmatched junction bases numbered 10, after V lost 2 bases and J lost 6 bases. This CDR3 contains 16 residues. CDR3 amino acids: CAWSPSWTSGRAEQYF. The DNA of the CDR3 is TGTGCCTGGAGTCCCTCTTGGACTAGCGGGAGAGCCGAGCAGTACTTC.